Listed below are T cell receptor beta chains from one sample, sequenced in a study of OX40 agonist ivuxolimab in advanced cancers. Produced via immunoSEQ multiplex PCR; TCRdb's table is partial and in-frame only. This sample has approximately 59,000 clones, with about 85% found just once. The specimen comprised CD4+ or CD8+ T cells sorted from blood, sampled in a trial of the OX40 agonist ivuxolimab. These receptors all stem from an adult with an advanced solid tumor such as melanoma, head and neck, liver or kidney cancer. The CDR3 runs from the conserved cysteine through the conserved F or W. A D gene is named only where the DNA matches it firmly. Clone size is not always given. Where it is, it says once, few, many or a class for expanded clones.

j_call d_call v_call clone_size cdr3_nt cdr3_aa
TRBJ1-6 - TRBV9 few TGTGCCAGCAGCGTAGCAGGGGACTCCTATAATTCACCCCTCCACTTT CASSVAGDSYNSPLHF
TRBJ1-2 - TRBV11-2 - TGTGCCAGCAGCTTAGGTGTGACAGCTTATGGCTACACCTTC CASSLGVTAYGYTF
TRBJ2-3 - TRBV6-5 - TGTGCCAGCAGGCGAGCGGGCCTCAGCACAGATACGCAGTATTTT CASRRAGLSTDTQYF
TRBJ1-1 - TRBV6-4 - TGTGCCAGCAGTGCATGGGGGAACACTGAAGCTTTCTTT CASSAWGNTEAFF
TRBJ1-5 - TRBV5-1 - TGCGCCAGCAGCTTGGTAGGGGGGAATCAGCCCCAGCATTTT CASSLVGGNQPQHF
TRBJ1-2 - TRBV4-2 - TGTGCCAGCAGCCAAGCGAGAGGGTCCGACTATGGCTACACCTTC CASSQARGSDYGYTF
TRBJ2-5 - TRBV20-1 - TGCAGTGCTAGTTTGGAGACCCAGTACTTC CSASLETQYF
TRBJ1-1 TRBD1 TRBV30 - TGTGCCTGGAGCTCAACGGGACAGAGGAGGACTGAAGCTTTCTTT CAWSSTGQRRTEAFF
TRBJ1-2 TRBD1 TRBV15 - TGTGCCACCAGCAGAGCTTCCCCCTACAGGGGCGGCTACACCTTC CATSRASPYRGGYTF
TRBJ2-7 - TRBV5-4 - TGTGCCAGCAGCTTGGCGACGTCCGAGCAGTACTTC CASSLATSEQYF
TRBJ2-2 - TRBV10-3 - TGTGCCTCCGGAGCCGGAGGGGACACCGGGGAGCTGTTTTTT CASGAGGDTGELFF
TRBJ2-3 - TRBV5-8 - TGTGCCAGCAGTGTGGACACAGATACGCAGTATTTT CASSVDTDTQYF
TRBJ2-7 - TRBV30 - TGTGCCTGGAGTCCCGGGACATTACCCCTCGGGGAGCAGTACTTC CAWSPGTLPLGEQYF
TRBJ2-1 TRBD2 TRBV5-1 - TGCGCCAGCAGCTTGACAGCGGGGACGTACAATGAGCAGTTCTTC CASSLTAGTYNEQFF
TRBJ2-7 TRBD2 TRBV6-5 - TGTGCCAGCAGCCGAGCGGGAGGGACTACGAGGCAGTACTTC CASSRAGGTTRQYF
TRBJ2-7 - TRBV14 - TGTGCCAGCAGCCAAGAGCTCTCCTACGAGCAGTACTTC CASSQELSYEQYF
TRBJ2-5 - TRBV11-3 - TGTGCCAGCAGCTTAGGTGGACAGACCCAGGGGACCCAGTACTTC CASSLGGQTQGTQYF
TRBJ1-2 - TRBV19 - TGTGCCAGTAGTGCGCGGGACAAGAGAAGCTATGGCTACACCTTC CASSARDKRSYGYTF
TRBJ2-5 - TRBV27 - TGTGCCAGCAGTTCATGGGCTACAAGGAGAGAGACCCAGTACTTC CASSSWATRRETQYF
TRBJ2-2 - TRBV19 - TGTGCCAGTAGTCGGACGGGGAACACCGGGGAGCTGTTTTTT CASSRTGNTGELFF
TRBJ2-7 - TRBV30 - TGTGCCTGGAAAAGGGGTAGGGGGAGCTCCTACGAGCAGTACTTC CAWKRGRGSSYEQYF
TRBJ1-2 TRBD1 TRBV6-6 - TGTGCCAGCGGCTCGACAGGGCACTATGGCTACACCTTC CASGSTGHYGYTF
TRBJ1-5 - TRBV30 - TGTGCCTGGAGTCCCAGCAATCAGCCCCAGCATTTT CAWSPSNQPQHF
TRBJ2-7 - TRBV14 - TGTGCCAGCAGCCAAGGGCGGGTCCGCCACGAGCAGTACTTC CASSQGRVRHEQYF
TRBJ2-1 - TRBV5-1 - TGCGCCAGCAGCTTGGCCCTCACCGGGAGCGTTCTGGATGAGCAGTTCTTC CASSLALTGSVLDEQFF
TRBJ2-7 TRBD1 TRBV7-2 - TGTGCCAGCAGCTTAGCGGGACAGGCCTCCTACGAGCAGTACTTC CASSLAGQASYEQYF
TRBJ2-5 TRBD1 TRBV4-1 - TGCGCCAGCAGCCAAGTCACAGGGGGCACTACGTTCAAAGAGACCCAGTACTTC CASSQVTGGTTFKETQYF